A single T cell receptor beta chain is shown here with its context. As yet, its antigen is unknown. The genes and germline here are from mouse. The read gets to within 1 residue of the CDR3 end, and the germline J gene fills in the rest. The data were taken from a study of tissue T cells after allogeneic stem cell transplantation. Study results and limitations: TCR repertoires tracked anatomic similarity, regardless of disease or transplant status.

This sample's time point: mouse harvest day 7 after allogeneic transplant. Each mouse received 10^7 T-cell-depleted marrow cells plus 10^6 splenic CD5+ T cells by tail vein. The repertoire was sequenced with immunoSEQ multiplex PCR; TCRdb's copy has only in-frame clones and lacks some. The sample holds about 6,700 clones, under 50% seen once. Germline V gene data show CDR1 as KGHTA and CDR2 as FQNQQP. The CDR3 loop spans 13 amino acids. This clonotype originated in a female BALB/c mouse given C57BL/6 T cells with graft-versus-host disease after an allogeneic hematopoietic cell transplant. What was sequenced was gut tissue. The chain carries TRBV23 and TRBJ2-2. The CDR3: CSSSQWGPGQLYF. The covered CDR3 bases are TGCTCCAGCAGTCAATGGGGCCCCGGGCAGCTCTAC.